This T cell receptor beta chain was identified in a study of regulatory T cells in long-lasting Graves disease. CDR3 regions were amplified by Arm-PCR using iRepertoire HTBI primers to build TCR beta libraries. TCRdb fed the multiplex PCR reads into MiXCR, producing one record per CDR3 protein. The table records roughly 450,000 distinct CDR3 sequences, less than 25% of them present only once. This sample's time point: persistent/refractory GD, antithyroid drugs over 5 years with positive TRAb. From PBMCs, RNA was extracted and then used to make the TCR library. The CDR3 spans 16 residues. The J segment lost 2 bases and the V segment lost 0 bases, leaving 1 base of the junction unmatched. Per germline, CDR1 MDHEN and CDR2 SYDVKM. This clonotype was observed at least ten times.

This specimen was peripheral blood mononuclear cells (PBMCs), taken when the disease was refractory, from a patient treated with antithyroid drugs. The V gene is TRBV28, the J gene TRBJ2-7; 13 bases align to TRBD2. The source of this sequence is a female donor with Graves disease. The CDR3 region is CASSLWGTSGAYEQYF. Written as DNA, the CDR3 is TGTGCCAGCAGTTTATGGGGGACTAGCGGGGCCTACGAGCAGTACTTC.